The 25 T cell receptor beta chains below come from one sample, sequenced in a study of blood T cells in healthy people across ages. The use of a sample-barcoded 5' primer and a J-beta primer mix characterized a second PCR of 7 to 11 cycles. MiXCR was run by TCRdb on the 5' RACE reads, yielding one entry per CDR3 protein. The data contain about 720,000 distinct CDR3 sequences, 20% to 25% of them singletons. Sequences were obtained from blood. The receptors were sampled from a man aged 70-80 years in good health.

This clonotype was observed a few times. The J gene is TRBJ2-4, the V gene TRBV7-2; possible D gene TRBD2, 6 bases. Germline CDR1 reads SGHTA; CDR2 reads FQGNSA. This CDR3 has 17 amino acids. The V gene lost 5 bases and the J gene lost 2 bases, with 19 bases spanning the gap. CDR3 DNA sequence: TGTGCCAGCAGCGGAACTGGACTAAGTCTAACCAAAAACATTCAGTACTTC. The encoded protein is CASSGTGLSLTKNIQYF.

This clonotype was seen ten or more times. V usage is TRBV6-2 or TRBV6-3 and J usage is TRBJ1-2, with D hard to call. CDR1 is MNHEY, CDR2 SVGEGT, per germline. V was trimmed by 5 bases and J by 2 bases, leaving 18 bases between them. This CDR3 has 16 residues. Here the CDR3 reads CASSDVNRGINYGYTF. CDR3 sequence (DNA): TGTGCCAGCAGTGACGTTAACAGAGGGATCAACTATGGCTACACCTTC.

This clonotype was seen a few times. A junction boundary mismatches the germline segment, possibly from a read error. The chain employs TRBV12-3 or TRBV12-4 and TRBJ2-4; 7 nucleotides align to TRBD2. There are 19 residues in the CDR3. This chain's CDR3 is CASSPIPGLTSLAKSIQYF. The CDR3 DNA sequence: TGTGCCAGCAGTCCGATACCGGGACTAACCTCCCTAGCCAAAAGCATTCAGTACTTC.

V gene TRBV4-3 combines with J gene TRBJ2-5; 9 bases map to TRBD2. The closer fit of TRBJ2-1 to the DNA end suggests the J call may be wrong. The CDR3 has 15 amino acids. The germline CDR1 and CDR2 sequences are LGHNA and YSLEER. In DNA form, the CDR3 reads TGCGCCAGCAGCCAGGATTTTCTAGCGGGGAATGAGCAGTTCTTC. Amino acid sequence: CASSQDFLAGNEQFF.

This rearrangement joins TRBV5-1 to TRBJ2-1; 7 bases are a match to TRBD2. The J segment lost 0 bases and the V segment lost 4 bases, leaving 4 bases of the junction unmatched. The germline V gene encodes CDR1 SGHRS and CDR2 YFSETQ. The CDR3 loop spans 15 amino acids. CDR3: CASSQGTNSYNEQFF. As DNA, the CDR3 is TGCGCCAGCAGCCAAGGGACTAACTCCTACAATGAGCAGTTCTTC.

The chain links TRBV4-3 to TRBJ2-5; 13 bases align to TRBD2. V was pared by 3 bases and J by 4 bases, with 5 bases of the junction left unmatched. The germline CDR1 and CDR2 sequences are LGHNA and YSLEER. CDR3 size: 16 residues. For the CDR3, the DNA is TGCGCCAGCAGCCAGAGATGGACTAGCGGGAGAGAGACCCAGTACTTC. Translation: CASSQRWTSGRETQYF.

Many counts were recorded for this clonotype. CDR3 DNA sequence: TGCGCCAGCAGCCAAGAAACTCCCCGGGGACAGGGACAAGAGACCCAGTACTTC. Amino acids: CASSQETPRGQGQETQYF. This chain joins TRBV4-1 and TRBJ2-5; 9 bases are a match to TRBD1. J gave up 2 bases and V 0 bases, and 10 bases lay outside the gene matches. The germline V gene has CDR1 MGHRA and CDR2 YSYEKL. This CDR3 has 18 residues.

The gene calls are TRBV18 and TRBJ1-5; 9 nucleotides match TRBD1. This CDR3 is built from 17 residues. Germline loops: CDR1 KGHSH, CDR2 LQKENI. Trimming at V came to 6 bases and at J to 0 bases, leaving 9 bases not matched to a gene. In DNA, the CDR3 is TGTGCCAGCTCGCCGAGCGGGACAGGGCATAGCAATCAGCCCCAGCATTTT. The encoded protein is CASSPSGTGHSNQPQHF. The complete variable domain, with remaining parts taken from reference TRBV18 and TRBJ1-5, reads NAGVMQNPRHLVRRRGQEARLRCSPMKGHSHVYWYRQLPEEGLKFMVYLQKENIIDESGMPKERFSAEFPKEGPSILRIQQVVRGDSAAYFCASSPSGTGHSNQPQHFGDGTRLSIL.

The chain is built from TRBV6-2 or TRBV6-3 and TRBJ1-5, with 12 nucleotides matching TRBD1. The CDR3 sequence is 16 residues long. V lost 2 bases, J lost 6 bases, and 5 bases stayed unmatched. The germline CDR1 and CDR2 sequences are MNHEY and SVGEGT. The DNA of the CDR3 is TGTGCCAGCAGTTACCCGGGACAGGGGGCTAGTCAGCCCCAGCATTTT. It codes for CASSYPGQGASQPQHF.

CDR3 DNA sequence: TGTGCCAGCAGCCCAGGGCTATCGGCGGCAGATACGCAGTATTTT. Translating gives CASSPGLSAADTQYF. This rearrangement joins TRBV7-9 to TRBJ2-3; tentative D call: TRBD1 (5 bases). Germline values: CDR1 SEHNR, CDR2 FQNEAQ (reference sequence). This CDR3 has 15 residues. The V and J ends lost 5 bases and 4 bases respectively, with 16 bases between them.

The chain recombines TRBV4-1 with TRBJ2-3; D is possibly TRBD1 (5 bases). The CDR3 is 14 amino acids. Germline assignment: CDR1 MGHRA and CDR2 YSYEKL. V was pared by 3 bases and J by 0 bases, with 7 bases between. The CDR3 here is CASSQQGSTDTQYF. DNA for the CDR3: TGCGCCAGCAGCCAGCAGGGCAGCACAGATACGCAGTATTTT.

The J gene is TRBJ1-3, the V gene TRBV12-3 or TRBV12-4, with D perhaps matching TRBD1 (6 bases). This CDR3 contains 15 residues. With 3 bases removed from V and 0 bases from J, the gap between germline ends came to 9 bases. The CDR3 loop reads CASSFRGLSGNTIYF. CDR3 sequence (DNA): TGTGCCAGCAGTTTCAGGGGACTCTCTGGAAACACCATATATTTT.

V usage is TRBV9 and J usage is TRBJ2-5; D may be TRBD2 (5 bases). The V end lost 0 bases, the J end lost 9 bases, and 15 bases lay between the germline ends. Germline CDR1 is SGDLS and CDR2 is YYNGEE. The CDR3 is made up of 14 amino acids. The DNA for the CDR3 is TGTGCCAGCAGCGTAGGTGGCACAGCGGAGGCCCAGTACTTC. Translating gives CASSVGGTAEAQYF. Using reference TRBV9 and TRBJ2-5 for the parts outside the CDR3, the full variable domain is DSGVTQTPKHLITATGQRVTLRCSPRSGDLSVYWYQQSLDQGLQFLIQYYNGEERAKGNILERFSAQQFPDLHSELNLSSLELGDSALYFCASSVGGTAEAQYFGPGTRLLVL.

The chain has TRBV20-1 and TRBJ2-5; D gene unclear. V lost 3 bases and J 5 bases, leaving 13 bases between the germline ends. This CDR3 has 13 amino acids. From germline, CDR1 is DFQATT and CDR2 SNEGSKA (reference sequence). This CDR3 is CSASADEGETQYF. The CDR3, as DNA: TGCAGTGCTAGCGCGGACGAAGGGGAGACCCAGTACTTC.

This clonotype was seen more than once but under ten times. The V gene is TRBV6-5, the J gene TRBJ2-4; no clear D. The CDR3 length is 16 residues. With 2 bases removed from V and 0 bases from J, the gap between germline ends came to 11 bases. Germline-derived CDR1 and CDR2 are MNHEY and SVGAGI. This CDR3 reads CASSYRATRAKNIQYF. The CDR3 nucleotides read TGTGCCAGCAGTTACCGGGCTACGAGAGCCAAAAACATTCAGTACTTC.

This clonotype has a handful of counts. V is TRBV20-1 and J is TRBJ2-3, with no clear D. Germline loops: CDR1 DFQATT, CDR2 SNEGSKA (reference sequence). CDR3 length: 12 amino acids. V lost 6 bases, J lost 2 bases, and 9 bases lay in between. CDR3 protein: CSATDSTDTQYF. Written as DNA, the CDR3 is TGCAGTGCCACCGACTCCACAGATACGCAGTATTTT.

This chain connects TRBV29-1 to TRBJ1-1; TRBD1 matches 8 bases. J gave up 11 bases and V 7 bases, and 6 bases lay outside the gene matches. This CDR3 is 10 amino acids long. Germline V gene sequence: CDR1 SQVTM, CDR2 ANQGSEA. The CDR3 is CSAFQGAAFF. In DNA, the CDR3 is TGCAGCGCGTTCCAGGGGGCGGCTTTCTTT.

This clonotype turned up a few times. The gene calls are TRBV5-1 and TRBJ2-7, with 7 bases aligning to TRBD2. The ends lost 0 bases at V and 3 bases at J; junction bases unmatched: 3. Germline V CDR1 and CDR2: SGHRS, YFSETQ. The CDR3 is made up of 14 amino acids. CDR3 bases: TGCGCCAGCAGCTTGGGTGGGGACTACTACGAGCAGTACTTC. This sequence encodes CASSLGGDYYEQYF.

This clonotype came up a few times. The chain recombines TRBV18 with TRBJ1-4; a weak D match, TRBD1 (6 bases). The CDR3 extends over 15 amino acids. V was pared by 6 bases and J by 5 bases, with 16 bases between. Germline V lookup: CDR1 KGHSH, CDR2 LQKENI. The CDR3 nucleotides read TGTGCCAGCTCCCACGGGACAAAACAGAATGAAAAACTGTTTTTT. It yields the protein CASSHGTKQNEKLFF.

In DNA, the CDR3 is TGTGCCAGCTGTTGGCGGGGCTATCAAGAGACCCAGTACTTC. Amino acid sequence: CASCWRGYQETQYF. The chain couples TRBV2 to TRBJ2-5; possibly TRBD2 for D (6 bases). Trimming pared 8 bases from V and 2 bases from J, leaving 15 bases between. Germline V CDR1 and CDR2: SNHLY, FYNNEI. This CDR3 region has 14 residues.

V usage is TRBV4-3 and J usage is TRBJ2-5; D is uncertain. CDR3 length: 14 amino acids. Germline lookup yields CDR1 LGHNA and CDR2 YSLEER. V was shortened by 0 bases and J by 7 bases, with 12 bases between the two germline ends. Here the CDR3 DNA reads TGCGCCAGCAGCCAAGATTTTATGGGTGGGACCCAGTACTTC. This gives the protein CASSQDFMGGTQYF.

The CDR3 nucleotides are TGCGCCAGCAGCTCGGATGGTCTTTTAGAGCAGTACTTC. Residues: CASSSDGLLEQYF. The rearrangement uses TRBV5-1 and TRBJ2-7; D gene unclear. This CDR3 is 13 amino acids long. Trimming shortened V by 3 bases and J by 7 bases, and 14 bases separated the two germline ends. Germline assignment: CDR1 SGHRS and CDR2 YFSETQ. Full variable domain (missing parts from reference TRBV5-1 and TRBJ2-7): KAGVTQTPRYLIKTRGQQVTLSCSPISGHRSVSWYQQTPGQGLQFLFEYFSETQRNKGNFPGRFSGRQFSNSRSEMNVSTLELGDSALYLCASSSDGLLEQYFGPGTRLTVT.

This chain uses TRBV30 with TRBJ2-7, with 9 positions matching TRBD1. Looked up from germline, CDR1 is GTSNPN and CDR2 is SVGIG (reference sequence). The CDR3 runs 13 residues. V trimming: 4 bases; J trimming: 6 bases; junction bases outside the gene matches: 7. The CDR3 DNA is TGTGCCTGGAATCCCGGGACAGGGCGCGAGCAGTACGTC. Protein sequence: CAWNPGTGREQYV.

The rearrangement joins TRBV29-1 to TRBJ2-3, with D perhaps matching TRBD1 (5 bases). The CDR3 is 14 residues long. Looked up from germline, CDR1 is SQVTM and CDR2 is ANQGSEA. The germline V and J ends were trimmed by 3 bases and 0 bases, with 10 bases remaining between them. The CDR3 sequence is CSVENRPSTDTQYF. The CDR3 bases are TGCAGCGTTGAGAACAGGCCAAGCACAGATACGCAGTATTTT.

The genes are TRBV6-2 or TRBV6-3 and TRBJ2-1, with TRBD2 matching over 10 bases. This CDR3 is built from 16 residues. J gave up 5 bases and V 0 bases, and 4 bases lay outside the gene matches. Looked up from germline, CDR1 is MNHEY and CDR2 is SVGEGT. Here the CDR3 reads CASSYSSLAGDNEQFF. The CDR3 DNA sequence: TGTGCCAGCAGTTACTCGAGTCTAGCGGGAGACAATGAGCAGTTCTTC.